This TCR beta chain originates from a study of T cell repertoires in cytomegalovirus infection. The V and J ends lost 2 bases and 5 bases, in that order; junction bases with no gene match: 5. Germline loops: CDR1 MNHEY, CDR2 SVGEGT. CDR3 size: 14 residues. Remarks on this clonotype: Its specificity is unknown.

Study findings and constraints: Accumulated public TCR beta family frequency recognized individuals carrying CMV together with the relevant HLA. It was HLA-C-restricted CMV-specific TCR beta clonotypes that dominated the response ex vivo.

TCRdb recomputed calls from the reads with MiXCR, one row per CDR3 protein. There are roughly 68,000 distinct CDR3 sequences in the sample; 20% to 25% occur only once, and 60% to 80% lies in the top ten. The source is a human donor in good health (CMV status not recorded). Some clones in this sample may be carry-over from other donors' samples. The rearrangement joins TRBV6-2 or TRBV6-3 to TRBJ2-5, with 7 bases matching TRBD1. What was sequenced was PBMCs, sequenced either directly or after in vitro stimulation (not recorded which). The CDR3 spells CASSYGQASETQYF. For the CDR3, the DNA is TGTGCCAGCAGTTACGGACAGGCTAGCGAGACCCAGTACTTC.